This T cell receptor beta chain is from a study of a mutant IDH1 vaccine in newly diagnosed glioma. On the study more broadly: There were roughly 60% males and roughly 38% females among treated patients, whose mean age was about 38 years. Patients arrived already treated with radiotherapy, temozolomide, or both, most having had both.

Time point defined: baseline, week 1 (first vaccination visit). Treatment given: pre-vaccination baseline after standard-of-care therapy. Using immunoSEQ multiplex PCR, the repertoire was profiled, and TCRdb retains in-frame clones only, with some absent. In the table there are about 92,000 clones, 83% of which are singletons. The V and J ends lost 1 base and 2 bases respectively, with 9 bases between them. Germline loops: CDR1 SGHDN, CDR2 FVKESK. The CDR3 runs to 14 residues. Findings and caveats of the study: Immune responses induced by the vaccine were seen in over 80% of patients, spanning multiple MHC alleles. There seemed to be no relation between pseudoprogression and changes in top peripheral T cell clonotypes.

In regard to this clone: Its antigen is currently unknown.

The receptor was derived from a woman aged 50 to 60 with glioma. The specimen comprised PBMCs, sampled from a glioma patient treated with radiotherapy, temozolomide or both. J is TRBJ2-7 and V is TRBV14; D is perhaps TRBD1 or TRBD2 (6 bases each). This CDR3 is CASSQVRGAYEQYF. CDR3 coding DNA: TGTGCCAGCAGCCAAGTAAGGGGGGCCTACGAGCAGTACTTC.